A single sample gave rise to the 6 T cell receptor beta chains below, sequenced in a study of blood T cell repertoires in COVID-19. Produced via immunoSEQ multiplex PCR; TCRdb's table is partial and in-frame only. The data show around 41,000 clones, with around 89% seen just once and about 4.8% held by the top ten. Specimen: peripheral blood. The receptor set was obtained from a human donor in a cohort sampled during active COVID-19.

The CDR3 region is CASSPVLLKNIQYF. The CDR3 DNA is TGTGCCAGCAGCCCGGTTCTGCTCAAAAACATTCAGTACTTC. The chain recombines TRBV7-9 with TRBJ2-4; D is ambiguous. This CDR3 has 14 amino acids. V shed 5 bases and J shed 3 bases, with 11 bases lying between them. CDR1 is SEHNR and CDR2 is FQNEAQ in the germline V gene (reference sequence).

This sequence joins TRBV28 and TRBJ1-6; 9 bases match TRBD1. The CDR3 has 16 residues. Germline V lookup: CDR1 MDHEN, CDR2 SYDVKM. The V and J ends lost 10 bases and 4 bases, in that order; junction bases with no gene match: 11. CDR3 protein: CATQPPGQGYNSPLHF. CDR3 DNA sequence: TGTGCCACCCAACCCCCGGGACAGGGTTATAATTCACCCCTCCACTTT.

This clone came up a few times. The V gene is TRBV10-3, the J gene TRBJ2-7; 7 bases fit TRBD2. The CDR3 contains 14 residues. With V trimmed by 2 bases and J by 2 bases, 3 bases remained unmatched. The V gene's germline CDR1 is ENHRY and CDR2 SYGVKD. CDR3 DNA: TGTGCCATCAGTGAGGGCGGGAGCACCTACGAGCAGTACTTC. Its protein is CAISEGGSTYEQYF.

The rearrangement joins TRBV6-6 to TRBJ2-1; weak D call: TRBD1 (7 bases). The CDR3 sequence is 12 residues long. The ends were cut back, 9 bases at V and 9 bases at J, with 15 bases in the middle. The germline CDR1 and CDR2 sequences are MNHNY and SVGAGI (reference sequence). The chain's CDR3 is CASQGEEAEQFF. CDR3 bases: TGTGCCAGTCAGGGGGAGGAGGCTGAGCAGTTCTTC.

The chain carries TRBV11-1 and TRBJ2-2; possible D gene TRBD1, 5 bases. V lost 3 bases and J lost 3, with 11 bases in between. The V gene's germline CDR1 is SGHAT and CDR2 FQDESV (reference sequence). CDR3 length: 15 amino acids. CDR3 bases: TGTGCCAGCAGCTTTCGCAGGGAAGACACCGGGGAGCTGTTTTTT. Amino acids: CASSFRREDTGELFF.

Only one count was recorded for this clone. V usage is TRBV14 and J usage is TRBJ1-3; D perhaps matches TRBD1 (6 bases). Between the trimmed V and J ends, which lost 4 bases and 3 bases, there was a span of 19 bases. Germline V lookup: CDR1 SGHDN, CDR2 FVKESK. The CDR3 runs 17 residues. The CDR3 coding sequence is TGTGCCAGCAGCCCAGGGGACGGCGCTTTTGGTGGAAACACCATATATTTT. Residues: CASSPGDGAFGGNTIYF.